Below are 18 T cell receptor beta chains sequenced from a single sample in a study of blood T cell repertoires in COVID-19. Repertoires were generated with immunoSEQ multiplex PCR, while TCRdb's copy carries only in-frame clones and drops some. Counted here are some 65,000 clones, more than 60% occurring once; the ten biggest clones make up approximately 6%. Specimen: peripheral blood. These TCRs come from a woman in her 70s with acute or convalescent COVID-19.

The rearrangement joins TRBV27 to TRBJ1-6, with TRBD1 matching 7 bases. From germline, CDR1 is MNHEY and CDR2 SMNVEV (reference sequence). Unmatched junction bases numbered 4, after V lost 5 bases and J lost 6 bases. This CDR3 has 14 amino acids. The CDR3 nucleotides read TGTGCCAGCAGTATGGGACAGATTAATTCACCCCTCCACTTT. Encoded protein: CASSMGQINSPLHF.

The rearrangement uses TRBV15 and TRBJ1-1; a possible D gene is TRBD1 (5 bases). Per the germline V gene, CDR1 is LNHNV and CDR2 is YYDKDF (reference sequence). With 2 bases removed from V and 10 bases from J, the gap between germline ends came to 17 bases. The CDR3 consists of 14 residues. DNA of the CDR3: TGTGCCACCAGCAGATGGACACCCGTCGATGGAGCTTTCTTT. It encodes CATSRWTPVDGAFF.

V and J are TRBV4-1 and TRBJ1-3; no clear D. V shed 4 bases and J shed 9 bases, with 16 bases lying between them. Germline CDR1 and CDR2: MGHRA and YSYEKL. The CDR3 length is 14 residues. The DNA of the CDR3 is TGCGCCAGCAGCCCCCTGGGAGGGTGGGCCACCATATATTTT. It codes for CASSPLGGWATIYF.

The chain links TRBV5-6 to TRBJ1-5; 7 bases match TRBD1. The CDR3 contains 14 residues. CDR1 and CDR2 from the germline V gene are SGHDT and YYEEEE. After removal of 6 bases from V and 4 bases from J, the junction contained 7 bases not matched to a gene. The CDR3 here is CASTLRGLNQPQHF. In DNA, the CDR3 is TGTGCCAGCACTTTAAGGGGGCTAAATCAGCCCCAGCATTTT.

This chain uses TRBV30 with TRBJ1-2; D is ambiguous. V lost 1 base to trimming and J lost 0 bases, with 9 bases between them. CDR3 size: 14 residues. Germline CDR1 reads GTSNPN; CDR2 reads SVGIG (reference sequence). The CDR3 nucleotides are TGTGCCTGGAGTGACGTGAACTCTAACTATGGCTACACCTTC. Its translation is CAWSDVNSNYGYTF.

The rearrangement uses TRBV9 and TRBJ2-1, with TRBD2 as a possible D gene (6 bases). Germline V gives CDR1 SGDLS, CDR2 YYNGEE. V was clipped by 0 bases and J by 3 bases, with 10 bases between them. The CDR3 has 15 residues. The CDR3 protein is CASSVVPGDYNEQFF. The DNA for the CDR3 is TGTGCCAGCAGCGTAGTCCCGGGGGACTACAATGAGCAGTTCTTC.

The chain recombines TRBV9 with TRBJ1-3; no definite D call. This CDR3 has 15 amino acids. The germline gives CDR1 SGDLS, CDR2 YYNGEE. Trimming cost V 0 bases and J 9 bases, with 16 bases left between them. In nucleotides, the CDR3 is TGTGCCAGCAGCGTAGAATCAGGAGGTCGGGGCACCATATATTTT. Protein: CASSVESGGRGTIYF.

This chain joins TRBV10-3 and TRBJ2-1; 9 bases match TRBD2. The V gene end was trimmed by 6 bases and the J gene end by 6 bases; junction bases not matched to a gene: 6. This CDR3 contains 14 residues. Per germline, CDR1 ENHRY and CDR2 SYGVKD. The CDR3 reads CAIRSSGVVNEQFF. The CDR3 coding sequence is TGTGCCATCAGGTCTAGCGGGGTAGTCAATGAGCAGTTCTTC.

This clone was counted between two and nine times. The CDR3 coding sequence is TGCGCCAGCAGCTCGCAGGGGCGCACAGATACGCAGTATTTT. Protein product: CASSSQGRTDTQYF. The chain is built from TRBV5-1 and TRBJ2-3; D is possibly TRBD1 (6 bases). The CDR3 length is 14 residues. Germline V CDR1 and CDR2: SGHRS, YFSETQ. The V end was cut by 3 bases, the J end by 1 base, with 9 bases between.

The CDR3: CASSSWGNYGYTF. As DNA, the CDR3 is TGTGCCAGCAGTAGTTGGGGCAACTATGGCTACACCTTC. The chain couples TRBV12-3 or TRBV12-4 to TRBJ1-2, with a weak D call TRBD1 (5 bases). The ends were cut back, 5 bases at V and 2 bases at J, with 9 bases in the middle. This CDR3 has 13 residues.

The J gene is TRBJ1-2, the V gene TRBV10-3; TRBD1 matches at 7 bases. The V gene end was trimmed by 3 bases and the J gene end by 2 bases; junction bases not matched to a gene: 12. Germline CDR1 and CDR2: ENHRY and SYGVKD. This CDR3 contains 17 residues. CDR3 sequence: CAISDIKAGGSNYGYTF. The CDR3 DNA reads as TGTGCCATCAGTGATATAAAGGCAGGGGGTTCGAACTATGGCTACACCTTC.

The chain recombines TRBV13 with TRBJ2-3; D is perhaps TRBD2 (6 bases). CDR1 and CDR2 (germline): PRHDT, FYEKMQ (reference sequence). The CDR3 consists of 18 residues. Trimming left V 6 bases short and J 1 base short, with 23 bases between. CDR3 region: CASRLAGISGVRTDTQYF. The CDR3 region has the DNA TGTGCCAGCAGACTAGCCGGTATATCGGGGGTCCGCACAGATACGCAGTATTTT.

This clone was recorded a few times. The rearrangement joins TRBV2 to TRBJ2-3; TRBD1 matches 8 bases. The V and J ends lost 5 bases and 1 base, in that order; junction bases with no gene match: 2. The CDR3 totals 14 residues. Per the germline V gene, CDR1 is SNHLY and CDR2 is FYNNEI. The CDR3 region has the DNA TGTGCCAGCAGTCCGGGACAGGGCACAGATACGCAGTATTTT. It translates to CASSPGQGTDTQYF.

The chain combines TRBV19 with TRBJ1-5, with 9 positions matching TRBD1. The CDR3 has 16 amino acids. Germline CDR1 LNHDA, CDR2 SQIVND (reference sequence). The junction had 12 bases not matched to a gene; V was cut back by 6 bases and J by 6 bases. The CDR3 sequence: CASSPPRWTGVQPQHF. The CDR3 nucleotides are TGTGCCAGTAGCCCCCCTCGGTGGACAGGGGTTCAGCCCCAGCATTTT.

For the CDR3, the DNA is TGTGCCAGCAGCTTAGGGGCGGGATACACCGGGGAGCTGTTTTTT. It yields the protein CASSLGAGYTGELFF. The chain employs TRBV7-9 and TRBJ2-2, with D perhaps matching TRBD2 (6 bases). The CDR3 sequence is 15 residues long. CDR1 SEHNR and CDR2 FQNEAQ come from the germline V gene (reference sequence). Trimming took off 1 base at V and 3 bases at J, with 9 bases between the two ends.

This chain links TRBV5-1 with TRBJ2-3; 8 bases line up with TRBD2. Per the germline V gene, CDR1 is SGHRS and CDR2 is YFSETQ. The CDR3 consists of 15 residues. Trimming at V came to 6 bases and at J to 2 bases, leaving 8 bases not matched to a gene. The CDR3 nucleotides read TGCGCCAGCACCCGGCGGGGGGCGTCCACAGATACGCAGTATTTT. Translation: CASTRRGASTDTQYF.

The chain recombines TRBV5-1 with TRBJ2-7, with 10 positions matching TRBD1. There are 16 residues in the CDR3. Trimming took 3 bases from V and 1 from J; bases not matched to a gene: 7. Germline CDR1 reads SGHRS; CDR2 reads YFSETQ. CDR3 nucleotide sequence: TGCGCCAGCAGCTCCTCCGGGACAGGGGATTCCTACGAGCAGTACTTC. Protein product: CASSSSGTGDSYEQYF.

The chain uses TRBV5-1 and TRBJ2-5; weak D call: TRBD2 (7 bases). Trimming took off 4 bases at V and 5 bases at J, with 21 bases between the two ends. This CDR3 has 16 residues. In germline, CDR1 is SGHRS, CDR2 YFSETQ. The CDR3 loop is CASSRLFAGAGETQYF. CDR3 nucleotides: TGCGCCAGCAGCCGCTTATTCGCGGGGGCGGGGGAGACCCAGTACTTC.